What follows are 19 T cell receptor beta chains derived from one specimen sequenced in a study of early T cells in non-severe SARS-CoV-2 infection. A single record per CDR3 protein comes from TCRdb applying MiXCR to the 5' RACE reads. The sample lists more than 45,000 distinct CDR3 sequences; roughly 8.4% were seen once. Sample: whole blood. These receptors all stem from an adult who was a healthcare worker with PCR-confirmed SARS-CoV-2 infection or an uninfected control (not recorded which).

This clonotype has at least ten counts. The CDR3 nucleotides read TGTGCCAATCGGGAGCCGCCTGATTCCCAAGAGACCCAGTACTTC. Amino acids: CANREPPDSQETQYF. The chain links TRBV11-3 to TRBJ2-5, with TRBD2 as a possible D gene (6 bases). Trimming took off 10 bases at V and 1 base at J, with 19 bases between the two ends. Germline V gene lookup returns CDR1 SGHNT and CDR2 YENEEA. This CDR3 spans 15 amino acids.

This clonotype was counted ten times or more. The chain links TRBV7-3 to TRBJ2-5, with 11 bases fitting TRBD2. This CDR3 has 16 amino acids. The germline CDR1 and CDR2 sequences are SGHTA and FQGTGA. Losses at the gene ends were 5 bases for V and 1 base for J; bases not matched to a gene: 6. Written as DNA, the CDR3 is TGTGCCAGCAGCAGAACTAGCGGGAGCGGCCAAGAGACCCAGTACTTC. Its translation: CASSRTSGSGQETQYF. The whole variable domain, filled in from reference TRBV7-3 and TRBJ2-5, reads GAGVSQTPSNKVTEKGKYVELRCDPISGHTALYWYRQSLGQGPEFLIYFQGTGAADDSGLPNDRFFAVRPEGSVSTLKIQRTERGDSAVYLCASSRTSGSGQETQYFGPGTRLLVL.

At least ten counts were recorded for this clonotype. The chain joins TRBV27 to TRBJ1-3; D is undetermined. V was pared by 1 base and J by 0 bases, with 7 bases between. The CDR3 spans 15 residues. The V gene's germline CDR1 is MNHEY and CDR2 SMNVEV (reference sequence). The CDR3 DNA reads TGTGCCAGCAGTTTATGGGGTCGCTCTGGAAACACCATATATTTT. Its translation is CASSLWGRSGNTIYF.

J is TRBJ1-4 and V is TRBV10-3; D is possibly TRBD1 (5 bases). The CDR3 totals 14 residues. The V end lost 10 bases, the J end lost 8 bases, and 20 bases lay between the germline ends. CDR1 is ENHRY, CDR2 SYGVKD, per germline. CDR3 DNA sequence: TGTGCCACCCGCCCTCAGGGACGGTTAGAAAAACTGTTTTTT. This translates into CATRPQGRLEKLFF.

This clonotype came up a few times. This chain links TRBV5-1 with TRBJ2-2; D is unresolved. The V gene lost 4 bases and the J gene lost 3 bases, with 13 bases spanning the gap. The CDR3 has 15 amino acids. Germline CDR1 is SGHRS and CDR2 is YFSETQ. The DNA of the CDR3 is TGCGCCAGCAGCCCTACAACATACGACACCGGGGAGCTGTTTTTT. Protein sequence: CASSPTTYDTGELFF.

This clonotype was seen only a few times. The rearrangement uses TRBV28 and TRBJ2-1; D is possibly TRBD2 (5 bases). CDR1 MDHEN and CDR2 SYDVKM come from the germline V gene. The CDR3 spans 11 residues. Trimming left V 4 bases short and J 9 bases short, with 7 bases between. The CDR3: CASSSRGEQFF. CDR3 nucleotides: TGTGCCAGCAGTTCCCGGGGTGAGCAGTTCTTC. The full variable domain, with the rest looked up from reference TRBV28 and TRBJ2-1, is DVKVTQSSRYLVKRTGEKVFLECVQDMDHENMFWYRQDPGLGLRLIYFSYDVKMKEKGDIPEGYSVSREKKERFSLILESASTNQTSMYLCASSSRGEQFFGPGTRLTVL.

This clonotype was seen many times. The chain employs TRBV20-1 and TRBJ2-3; 7 bases are shared with TRBD2. The CDR3 contains 16 residues. The J segment lost 5 bases and the V segment lost 3 bases, leaving 14 bases of the junction unmatched. Germline V gives CDR1 DFQATT, CDR2 SNEGSKA (reference sequence). CDR3 amino acids: CSARGGSGNPGDTQYF. The DNA for the CDR3 is TGCAGTGCTAGGGGGGGAAGCGGGAACCCGGGAGATACGCAGTATTTT.

The chain is built from TRBV5-1 and TRBJ1-1; 7 bases match TRBD1. The junction had 5 bases not matched to a gene; V was cut back by 4 bases and J by 5 bases. The germline V gene has CDR1 SGHRS and CDR2 YFSETQ. The CDR3 is made up of 13 amino acids. The chain's CDR3 is CASSPTGNTEAFF. For the CDR3, the DNA is TGCGCCAGCAGCCCGACAGGGAATACTGAAGCTTTCTTT.

This clonotype was found many times. The V call is TRBV3-1, the J call TRBJ1-5; D ambiguous. This CDR3 has 15 residues. Germline V CDR1 and CDR2: LGHDT, YNNKEL (reference sequence). V dropped 1 base and J dropped 2 bases, with 9 bases sitting between them. CDR3 loop: CASSQGLPGNQPQHF. The CDR3 DNA sequence: TGTGCCAGCAGCCAAGGTTTACCCGGCAATCAGCCCCAGCATTTT.

This clonotype was picked up a small number of times. The rearrangement joins TRBV6-6 to TRBJ1-5; D remains unclear. V lost 2 bases and J lost 0, with 17 bases in between. The CDR3 is 18 residues long. Germline loops: CDR1 MNHNY, CDR2 SVGAGI (reference sequence). This chain's CDR3 is CASSYSGRTPYSNQPQHF. The CDR3 DNA reads as TGTGCCAGCAGTTACAGTGGGCGGACGCCCTATAGCAATCAGCCCCAGCATTTT.

The chain uses TRBV7-3 and TRBJ2-1; D might be TRBD2 (6 bases). CDR3 size: 14 residues. V gave up 1 base and J gave up 12 bases, with 16 bases separating them. Germline V gives CDR1 SGHTA, CDR2 FQGTGA. In DNA, the CDR3 is TGTGCCAGCAGCTTAAGTACTAGCCGACGGGCGCAGTTCTTC. It encodes CASSLSTSRRAQFF.

This clonotype was picked up many times. The rearrangement uses TRBV19 and TRBJ1-4; D perhaps matches TRBD1 (5 bases). This CDR3 is built from 13 residues. Trimming took off 5 bases at V and 7 bases at J, with 11 bases between the two ends. Germline V gene sequence: CDR1 LNHDA, CDR2 SQIVND (reference sequence). The CDR3 loop reads CASSPGGVEKLFF. CDR3 in DNA: TGTGCCAGTAGTCCTGGGGGAGTTGAAAAACTGTTTTTT. The whole variable domain, filled in from reference TRBV19 and TRBJ1-4, reads DGGITQSPKYLFRKEGQNVTLSCEQNLNHDAMYWYRQDPGQGLRLIYYSQIVNDFQKGDIAEGYSVSREKKESFPLTVTSAQKNPTAFYLCASSPGGVEKLFFGSGTQLSVL.

This clonotype was picked up a small number of times. V is TRBV20-1 and J is TRBJ2-5; TRBD1 matches at 7 bases. V trimming: 5 bases; J trimming: 5 bases; junction bases outside the gene matches: 11. The CDR3 loop spans 14 amino acids. Germline V gives CDR1 DFQATT, CDR2 SNEGSKA (reference sequence). The CDR3 region is CSALRTGTTETQYF. As DNA, the CDR3 is TGCAGTGCTTTACGGACAGGAACCACGGAGACCCAGTACTTC.

This clonotype was observed many times. The rearrangement uses TRBV18 and TRBJ2-3; 8 bases line up with TRBD2. CDR3 length: 16 amino acids. V trimming: 3 bases; J trimming: 3 bases; junction bases outside the gene matches: 8. The germline CDR1 and CDR2 sequences are KGHSH and LQKENI. In DNA, the CDR3 is TGTGCCAGCTCACCTCCCGGGCTAGCGGGTACAGATACGCAGTATTTT. This codes for CASSPPGLAGTDTQYF.

This clonotype occurred a few times. This sequence may be a read error, since a much larger clone differs from it by one base. The gene calls are TRBV4-1 and TRBJ2-1, with 16 bases that match TRBD2. The CDR3 covers 19 residues. Germline assignment: CDR1 MGHRA and CDR2 YSYEKL. V lost 3 bases and J lost 5; bases outside the gene matches: 10. CDR3 protein: CASSHPGLAGGSNHNEQFF. The CDR3 nucleotides read TGCGCCAGCAGCCATCCGGGACTAGCGGGAGGGTCCAATCACAATGAGCAGTTCTTC.

This chain links TRBV20-1 with TRBJ2-3; D uncertain. Germline CDR1 reads DFQATT; CDR2 reads SNEGSKA (reference sequence). The CDR3 is made up of 14 amino acids. Trimming took 3 bases from V and 6 from J, leaving 16 bases between them. In DNA form, the CDR3 reads TGCAGTGCTAGCGCCCGCCTTGGGCGGGATACGCAGTATTTT. Protein sequence: CSASARLGRDTQYF.

The gene calls are TRBV18 and TRBJ2-5; 7 bases match TRBD2. J gave up 2 bases and V 3 bases, and 6 bases lay outside the gene matches. There are 15 residues in the CDR3. Germline CDR1 KGHSH, CDR2 LQKENI. The CDR3 protein is CASSPLQRGQETQYF. The CDR3 region has the DNA TGTGCCAGCTCACCCCTACAGCGGGGTCAAGAGACCCAGTACTTC.

Many counts were recorded for this clonotype. The V gene is TRBV6-2 or TRBV6-3, the J gene TRBJ1-2; possibly TRBD1 for D (6 bases). CDR3 length: 14 amino acids. The germline gives CDR1 MNHEY, CDR2 SVGEGT. Trimming cost V 2 bases and J 4 bases, with 11 bases left between them. This CDR3 reads CASSYLQGTYGYTF. CDR3 nucleotides: TGTGCCAGCAGTTACCTTCAGGGGACCTATGGCTACACCTTC.

This clonotype was recorded many times. V and J are TRBV6-2 or TRBV6-3 and TRBJ2-2; possible D gene TRBD2, 6 bases. Per germline, CDR1 MNHEY and CDR2 SVGEGT. V was trimmed by 7 bases and J by 3 bases, leaving 12 bases between them. This CDR3 is 14 amino acids long. DNA for the CDR3: TGTGCCAGCACCAGACTAGGGTACACCGGGGAGCTGTTTTTT. Residues: CASTRLGYTGELFF.